The clone carrying this T cell receptor beta chain appeared many times. The target antigen is unknown. Unique molecular identifiers were incorporated during preparation of the TCRbeta library. MiXCR, run by TCRdb on the PCR reads, gives a single entry per CDR3 protein. The data show some 150,000 distinct CDR3 sequences, around 8.5% seen once. The CDR3 length is 14 residues. The sample is drawn from a study of T-cell reconstitution after alpha-beta-depleted transplantation in children. General study points: Recipient T cells and thymic progenitors that survived gave rise to the high TCRbeta diversity observed at day 60 in some patients. T-cell counts and diversity at one year post-transplant came mainly from newly produced T cells. Several hundred expanded graft clones reportedly were the source of alpha-beta T cells about two months after transplant.

The receptor comes from a female patient aged 2-15 years who had a stem cell transplant for congenital amegakaryocytic thrombocytopenia, so the T cells may come from the graft donor. The rearrangement joins TRBV21-1 to TRBJ2-4. TRBV21-1 is recorded as a pseudogene. The sample in question was PBMCs, mostly from graft donor cells, obtained 180 days after TCRalphabeta/CD19-depleted stem cell transplant. The CDR3 nucleotides read TGTGCCAGCAACAGGATTTCGGCCAAAAACATTCAGTACTTC. It specifies CASNRISAKNIQYF.